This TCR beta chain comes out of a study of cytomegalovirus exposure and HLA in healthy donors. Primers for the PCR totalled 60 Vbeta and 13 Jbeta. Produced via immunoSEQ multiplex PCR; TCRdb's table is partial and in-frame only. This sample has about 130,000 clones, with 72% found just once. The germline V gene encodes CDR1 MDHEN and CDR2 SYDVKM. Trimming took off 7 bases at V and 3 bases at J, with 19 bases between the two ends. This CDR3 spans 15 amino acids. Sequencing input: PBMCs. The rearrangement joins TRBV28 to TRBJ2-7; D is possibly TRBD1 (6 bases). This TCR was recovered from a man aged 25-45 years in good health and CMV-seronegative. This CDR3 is CASIKGGRKNYEQYF. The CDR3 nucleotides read TGTGCCAGCATCAAAGGGGGACGGAAGAACTACGAGCAGTACTTC. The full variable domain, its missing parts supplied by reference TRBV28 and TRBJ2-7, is DVKVTQSSRYLVKRTGEKVFLECVQDMDHENMFWYRQDPGLGLRLIYFSYDVKMKEKGDIPEGYSVSREKKERFSLILESASTNQTSMYLCASIKGGRKNYEQYFGPGTRLTVT.